This T cell receptor beta chain stems from a study of radiation and T cells in renal cell carcinoma (dated by TCRdb to the early 2020s). Background on the whole study: Samples came from a clinical trial, in which primary renal cell carcinomas received 15 Gy stereotactic body radiation therapy followed by nephrectomy 4 weeks later. TCR beta sequencing covered some 55 samples in total, comprising around 25 tumors and roughly 27 peripheral blood samples. In the 53 samples combined, 4,016,671 unique CDR3 nucleotide sequences were found, encoding about 2.7 million unique CDR3 amino acid sequences. Overall results and qualifications from the work: In blood, the top tumor clonotypes increased from baseline to 2 weeks after radiation and then shrank by 4 weeks, which suggests a temporary expansion of tumor-resident clones. Dynamics of the blood repertoire were not tracked past 4 weeks after treatment. Because pretreatment tumor biopsies were not available, the baseline intratumoral presence of clonotypes could not be determined. With a single-armed trial design, the study had no way to address how radiation dose or scheduling affects the TCR repertoire.

This clone turned up a few times. The antigen it binds to is not known. The sample holds no much larger clone one base away, and base qualities are not on file. TCR beta libraries were generated from genomic DNA with the immunoSEQ kit, following the manufacturer's recommendations. To prepare libraries, a first multiplex PCR with proprietary primers was run, followed by a second PCR that added unique barcodes, and a bead cleanup was done after each round. A positive control reaction and a negative control reaction, both provided in the kit, were run with every batch of samples. The final libraries were assessed on an Agilent 4200 TapeStation D1000 ScreenTape, pooled by volume, and quantified by qPCR. Sequencing ran on an Illumina NextSeq500 with a MidOutput 150-cycle cartridge, using 156 Read1 and 15 Index1 cycles with kit custom primers. The pooled library was loaded at 0.95 to 1 pM with roughly 19% PhiX control spiked in. The source study handled its data this way. Vendor-processed data were analyzed in R, and a clonotype was defined as all T cells sharing the same CDR3 nucleotide sequence. In the clone abundance analyses, frequencies were normalized to the 10,000 most abundant clones in each sample. Public T cell clones, which averaged fewer than five per sample, were removed prior to analysis. Tumor-enriched and baseline blood-enriched clonotypes were defined by at least a 32-fold difference in abundance between compartments. A beta-binomial differential abundance model was applied to find clonotypes that expanded or contracted between blood time points. Tumor-blood repertoire similarity was measured with the Baroni-Urbani and Buser coefficient, and groups were compared using two-tailed Wilcoxon tests in R. Entries here come from immuneACCESS through TCRdb and include only in-frame sequences with V and J called. Some clones fail to appear in such tables; in the studies checked, an unresolved V gene covers under half of the shortfall, and the cause of the remainder is unknown. Clone size and V and J calls were adopted from that table, with D and trimming inferred from the DNA. The sample profile shows some 120,000 clones; approximately 80% of them were found once. 1.5% to 2% of the sample belongs to the ten largest clones.

Per the publication, the time point label means: blood 2 weeks post-SBRT. The label giving this sample's treatment or condition can be read as: 15 Gy SBRT to primary tumor, nephrectomy 4 weeks later. To follow tumor-enriched clonotypes, peripheral blood was collected serially from radiation-treated patients at baseline and again at 2 weeks and 4 weeks after SBRT. Every patient's renal cell carcinoma showed clear cell pathology. The QIAamp DNA Blood Mini Kit (Qiagen) was used to prepare genomic DNA for TCR sequencing. Samples were included in the analyses only if all quality control checks were passed. From cysteine to phenylalanine, the CDR3 is 14 amino acids long. This entry keeps only the CDR3 DNA: 42 bases, framed from base 1. From V the trimming removes 6 bases and from J it removes 1 base, while the gene matches leave 6 bases of the junction unaccounted for. CDR1 and CDR2 are drawn from the germline V gene: SGHVS, FNYEAQ.

This material consisted of blood, taken from a patient whose treatment included radiotherapy and nephrectomy. Recombination joined TRBV7-6 with TRBJ2-7; 7 junctional bases match TRBD2. This receptor was identified in a woman between 55 and 75 years old with renal cell carcinoma. In nucleotide form, the sequence is TGTGCCAGCAGTCCACGACTAGCATCCTACGAGCAGTACTTC. Its translation is CASSPRLASYEQYF.